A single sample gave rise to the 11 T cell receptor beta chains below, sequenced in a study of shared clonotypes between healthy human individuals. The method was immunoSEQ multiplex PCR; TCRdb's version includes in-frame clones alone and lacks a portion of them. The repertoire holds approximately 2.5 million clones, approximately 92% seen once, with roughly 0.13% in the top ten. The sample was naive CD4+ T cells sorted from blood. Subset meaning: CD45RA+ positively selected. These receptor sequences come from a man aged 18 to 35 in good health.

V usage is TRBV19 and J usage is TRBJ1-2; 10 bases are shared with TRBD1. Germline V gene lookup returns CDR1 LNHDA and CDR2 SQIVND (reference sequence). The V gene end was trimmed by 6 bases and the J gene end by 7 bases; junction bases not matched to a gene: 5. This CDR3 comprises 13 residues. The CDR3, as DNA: TGTGCCAGTAGGGATGGACAGGGGGTTGGCTACACCTTC. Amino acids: CASRDGQGVGYTF.

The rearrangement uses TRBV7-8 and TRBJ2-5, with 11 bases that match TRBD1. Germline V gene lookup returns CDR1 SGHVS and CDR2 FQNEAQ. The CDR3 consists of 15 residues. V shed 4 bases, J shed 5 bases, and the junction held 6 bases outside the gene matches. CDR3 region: CASSSGQGAGETQYF. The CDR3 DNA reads TGTGCCAGCAGCTCCGGACAGGGGGCGGGGGAGACCCAGTACTTC. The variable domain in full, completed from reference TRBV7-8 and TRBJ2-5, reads GAGVSQSPRYKVAKRGQDVALRCDPISGHVSLFWYQQALGQGPEFLTYFQNEAQLDKSGLPSDRFFAERPEGSVSTLKIQRTQQEDSAVYLCASSSGQGAGETQYFGPGTRLLVL.

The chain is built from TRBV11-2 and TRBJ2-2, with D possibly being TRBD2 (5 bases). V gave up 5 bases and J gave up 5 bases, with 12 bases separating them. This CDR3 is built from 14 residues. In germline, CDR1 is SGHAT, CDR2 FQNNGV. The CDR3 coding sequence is TGTGCCAGCAGCCTATGGACGGGGACCGGGGAGCTGTTTTTT. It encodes CASSLWTGTGELFF.

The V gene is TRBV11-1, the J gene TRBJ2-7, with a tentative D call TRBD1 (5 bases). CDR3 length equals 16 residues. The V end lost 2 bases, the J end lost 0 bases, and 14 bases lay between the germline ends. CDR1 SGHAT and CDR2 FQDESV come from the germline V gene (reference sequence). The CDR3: CASSLRMGPRSYEQYF. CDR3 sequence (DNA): TGTGCCAGCAGCTTAAGGATGGGGCCTCGCTCCTACGAGCAGTACTTC.

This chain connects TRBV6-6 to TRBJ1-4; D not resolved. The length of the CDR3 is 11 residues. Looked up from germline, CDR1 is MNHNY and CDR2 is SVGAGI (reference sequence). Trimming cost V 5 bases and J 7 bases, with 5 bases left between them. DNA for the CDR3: TGTGCCAGCAGTCCACTTGAAAAACTGTTTTTT. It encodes CASSPLEKLFF.

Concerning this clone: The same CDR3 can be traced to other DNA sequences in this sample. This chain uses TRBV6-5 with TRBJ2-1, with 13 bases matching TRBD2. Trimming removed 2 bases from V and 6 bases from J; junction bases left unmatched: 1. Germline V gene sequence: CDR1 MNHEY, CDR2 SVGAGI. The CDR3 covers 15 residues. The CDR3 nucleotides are TGTGCCAGCAGTTACGGACTAGCGGGAGTCAATGAGCAGTTCTTC. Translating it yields CASSYGLAGVNEQFF.

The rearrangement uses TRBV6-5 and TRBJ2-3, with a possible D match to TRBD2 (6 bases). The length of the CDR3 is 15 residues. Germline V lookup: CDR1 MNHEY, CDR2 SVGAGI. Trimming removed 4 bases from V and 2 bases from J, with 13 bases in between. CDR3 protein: CASSFIGTSTDTQYF. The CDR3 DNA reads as TGTGCCAGCAGTTTTATCGGGACTTCCACAGATACGCAGTATTTT.

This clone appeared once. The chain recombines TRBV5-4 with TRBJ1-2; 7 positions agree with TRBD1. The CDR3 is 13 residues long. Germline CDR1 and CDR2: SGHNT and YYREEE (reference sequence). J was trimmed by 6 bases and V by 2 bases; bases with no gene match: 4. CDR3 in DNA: TGTGCCAGCAGCTTACAGGGGTTAGATGGCTACACCTTC. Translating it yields CASSLQGLDGYTF.

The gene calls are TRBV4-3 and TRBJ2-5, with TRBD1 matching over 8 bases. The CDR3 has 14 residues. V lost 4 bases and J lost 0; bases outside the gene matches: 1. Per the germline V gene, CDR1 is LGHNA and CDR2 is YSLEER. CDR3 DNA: TGCGCCAGCAGCCGGACAGGGAACCAAGAGACCCAGTACTTC. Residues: CASSRTGNQETQYF.

CDR3 loop: CASSPYDSPLHF. CDR3 in DNA: TGTGCCAGCAGCCCGTATGATTCACCCCTCCACTTT. This chain links TRBV7-2 with TRBJ1-6; D ambiguous. The CDR3 spans 12 residues. Germline V gives CDR1 SGHTA, CDR2 FQGNSA. Trimming left V 5 bases short and J 8 bases short, with 7 bases between.

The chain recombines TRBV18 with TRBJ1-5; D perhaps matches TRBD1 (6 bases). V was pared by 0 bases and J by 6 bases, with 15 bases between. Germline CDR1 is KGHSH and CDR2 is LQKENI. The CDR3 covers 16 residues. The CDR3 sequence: CASSPPSGAVGQPQHF. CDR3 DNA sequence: TGTGCCAGCTCACCACCATCAGGGGCGGTGGGTCAGCCCCAGCATTTT.